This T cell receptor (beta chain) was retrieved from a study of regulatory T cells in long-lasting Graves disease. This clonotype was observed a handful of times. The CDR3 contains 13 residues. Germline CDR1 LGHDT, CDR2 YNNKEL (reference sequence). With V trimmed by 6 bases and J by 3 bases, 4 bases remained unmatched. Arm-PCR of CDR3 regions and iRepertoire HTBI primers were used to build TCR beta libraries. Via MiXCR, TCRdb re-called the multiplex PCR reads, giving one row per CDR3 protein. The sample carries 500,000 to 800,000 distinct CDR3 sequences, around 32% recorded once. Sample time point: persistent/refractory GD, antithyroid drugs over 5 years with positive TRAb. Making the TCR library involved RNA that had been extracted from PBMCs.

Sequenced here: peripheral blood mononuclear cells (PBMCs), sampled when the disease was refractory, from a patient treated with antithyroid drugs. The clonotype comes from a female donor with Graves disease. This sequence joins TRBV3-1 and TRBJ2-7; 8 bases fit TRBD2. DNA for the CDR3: TGTGCCAGCAGTTCCGGGGGGGGCTACGAGCAGTACTTC. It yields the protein CASSSGGGYEQYF.